This TCR beta chain originates from a study of T cell repertoires in cytomegalovirus infection. Study-wide background: Public TCR beta signatures marked donors with CMV infection and the matching HLA.

Study findings and constraints: Carriers of CMV and the relevant HLA type were discriminated by public TCR beta frequency. Dominating the ex vivo response were HLA-C-restricted CMV-specific TCR beta clonotypes.

TCRdb itself ran the reads through MiXCR, one entry per CDR3 protein. Of some 700,000 distinct CDR3 sequences in the sample, 35% to 45% were seen once. Regarding this clonotype: Its antigen remains unknown.

The V end was cut by 5 bases, the J end by 8 bases, with 12 bases between. The V gene's germline CDR1 is SEHNR and CDR2 FQNEAQ (reference sequence). The CDR3 extends over 12 amino acids. This clonotype was sampled from a human donor in good health (CMV status not recorded). Some clones in this sample may be carry-over from other donors' samples. This sequence joins TRBV7-9 and TRBJ1-2, with no clear D. The sample taken for sequencing was PBMCs. The CDR3 region has the DNA TGTGCCAGCAGCCTATACTTGTTCGGCTACACCTTC. It translates to CASSLYLFGYTF.